These 28 T cell receptor beta chains were sequenced from one sample in a study of blood T cell repertoires in COVID-19. Here immunoSEQ multiplex PCR was the method, and the copy in TCRdb shows in-frame clones only, minus some. There are 180,000 or so clones in the sample; 70% to 90% occur only once, and around 8.2% lies in the top ten. Sequenced: peripheral blood. The receptors were sampled from a man aged 55 to 70 with acute or convalescent COVID-19.

The V gene is TRBV9, the J gene TRBJ1-2; D is unclear. CDR1 and CDR2 from the germline V gene are SGDLS and YYNGEE. This CDR3 is built from 13 residues. V lost 0 bases to trimming and J lost 2 bases, with 5 bases between them. CDR3 in amino acids: CASSVELNYGYTF. CDR3 in DNA: TGTGCCAGCAGCGTAGAACTGAACTATGGCTACACCTTC.

The chain couples TRBV6-1 to TRBJ1-5; 7 nucleotides line up with TRBD1. The V gene end was trimmed by 0 bases and the J gene end by 5 bases; junction bases not matched to a gene: 4. This CDR3 has 15 residues. Germline V gene data show CDR1 as MNHNS and CDR2 as SASEGT. The CDR3 protein is CASSEAGTAYQPQHF. For the CDR3, the DNA is TGTGCCAGCAGTGAAGCCGGGACAGCTTATCAGCCCCAGCATTTT.

This sequence joins TRBV7-2 and TRBJ2-3, with D possibly matching TRBD2 (6 bases). Per germline, CDR1 SGHTA and CDR2 FQGNSA. The CDR3 length is 14 residues. The V end lost 7 bases, the J end lost 3 bases, and 14 bases lay between the germline ends. The CDR3 sequence is CASNPGLYTDTQYF. As DNA, the CDR3 is TGTGCCAGCAACCCGGGACTCTATACAGATACGCAGTATTTT.

This clone was observed a handful of times. The J gene is TRBJ1-5, the V gene TRBV28; maybe TRBD1 (5 bases). The CDR3 length is 15 residues. The V gene lost 3 bases and the J gene lost 0 bases, with 9 bases spanning the gap. CDR1 is MDHEN, CDR2 SYDVKM, per germline. Here the CDR3 DNA reads TGTGCCAGCAGTTTCAGGGATACTAGCAATCAGCCCCAGCATTTT. Translated: CASSFRDTSNQPQHF.

The V gene is TRBV24-1, the J gene TRBJ1-1, with 10 bases matching TRBD1. The ends lost 5 bases at V and 3 bases at J; junction bases unmatched: 5. The V gene's germline CDR1 is KGHDR and CDR2 SFDVKD. The CDR3 has 15 amino acids. The CDR3 region has the DNA TGTGCCACCAGTGGTAGGACAGGGGGGGACACTGAAGCTTTCTTT. It encodes CATSGRTGGDTEAFF.

The genes are TRBV18 and TRBJ2-3, with 7 bases fitting TRBD2. CDR3 size: 17 residues. Germline CDR1 reads KGHSH; CDR2 reads LQKENI. Trimming removed 2 bases from V and 6 bases from J; junction bases left unmatched: 14. This CDR3 reads CASSPGVSSGSVDTQYF. The CDR3, as DNA: TGTGCCAGCTCACCAGGGGTCTCTAGCGGTAGTGTGGATACGCAGTATTTT.

The CDR3 DNA reads as TGTGCCAGCAGCTTAGGATCAGGTCAGGGGTTTCAGCCCCAGCATTTT. Protein product: CASSLGSGQGFQPQHF. V usage is TRBV7-9 and J usage is TRBJ1-5, with a weak D call TRBD1 (6 bases). V lost 1 base to trimming and J lost 6 bases, with 16 bases between them. Per germline, CDR1 SEHNR and CDR2 FQNEAQ (reference sequence). The CDR3 covers 16 residues.

The rearrangement joins TRBV6-1 to TRBJ2-1; D remains unclear. The germline gives CDR1 MNHNS, CDR2 SASEGT. Trimming took off 2 bases at V and 5 bases at J, with 10 bases between the two ends. The CDR3 runs 14 residues. CDR3 nucleotides: TGTGCCAGCAGTGAAAATACCAGTGACAATGAGCAGTTCTTC. Residues: CASSENTSDNEQFF.

The chain joins TRBV18 to TRBJ1-1; D possibly corresponds to TRBD1 (5 bases). The germline V gene encodes CDR1 KGHSH and CDR2 LQKENI. V dropped 4 bases and J dropped 4 bases, with 10 bases sitting between them. The CDR3 consists of 13 residues. This CDR3 reads CASSQGLGTEAFF. In nucleotides, the CDR3 is TGTGCCAGCTCACAGGGACTAGGCACTGAAGCTTTCTTT.

A note on this clone: Other DNA sequences in this sample translate to the same CDR3. This chain connects TRBV9 to TRBJ1-1; D gene uncertain. This CDR3 region has 15 residues. Germline values: CDR1 SGDLS, CDR2 YYNGEE. Between the trimmed V and J ends, which lost 0 bases and 0 bases, there was a span of 9 bases. The CDR3 coding sequence is TGTGCCAGCAGCGTAGGCGGGCAGCTGAACACTGAAGCTTTCTTT. It specifies CASSVGGQLNTEAFF.

The chain carries TRBV4-1 and TRBJ1-5, with TRBD1 matching 7 bases. The CDR3 is 17 amino acids. After removal of 4 bases from V and 0 bases from J, the junction contained 9 bases not matched to a gene. In germline, CDR1 is MGHRA, CDR2 YSYEKL. The CDR3 reads CASSPRQGDLSNQPQHF. The CDR3 region has the DNA TGCGCCAGCAGCCCCCGGCAGGGGGACCTTAGCAATCAGCCCCAGCATTTT.

This chain joins TRBV12-3 or TRBV12-4 and TRBJ1-2; TRBD1 aligns across 8 bases. This CDR3 has 12 residues. The V segment lost 6 bases and the J segment 8 bases; nucleotides outside the gene matches: 5. The CDR3 DNA reads as TGTGCCAGCAGAGGACAGGGAGGAGGCTACACCTTC. It specifies CASRGQGGGYTF.

The chain uses TRBV3-1 (or the pseudogene TRBV3-2) and TRBJ2-1; TRBD2 matches 7 bases. The CDR3 sequence is 15 residues long. After removal of 4 bases from V and 4 bases from J, the junction contained 7 bases not matched to a gene. Germline V gene data show CDR1 as LGHDT and CDR2 as YNNKEL (reference sequence). DNA of the CDR3: TGTGCCAGCAGCCCTAGGGCTAGCGGATACAATGAGCAGTTCTTC. This gives the protein CASSPRASGYNEQFF.

The chain combines TRBV10-1 with TRBJ2-7; D is perhaps TRBD1 (6 bases). V was trimmed by 4 bases and J by 3 bases, leaving 13 bases between them. The CDR3 covers 14 residues. Germline V CDR1 and CDR2: WNHNN, SYGVQD (reference sequence). CDR3 nucleotides: TGCGCCAGCAGTGCAGGGGCCCCCAGCTACGAGCAGTACTTC. Amino acids: CASSAGAPSYEQYF.

The chain is built from TRBV30 and TRBJ1-6, with D possibly TRBD1 on 5 matching bases. This CDR3 is 13 amino acids long. Trimming took off 1 base at V and 7 bases at J, with 8 bases between the two ends. Per the germline V gene, CDR1 is GTSNPN and CDR2 is SVGIG (reference sequence). The CDR3 protein is CAWSGDRNSPLHF. Here the CDR3 DNA reads TGTGCCTGGAGTGGCGACAGAAATTCACCCCTCCACTTT.

The chain has TRBV24-1 and TRBJ2-5; possible D gene TRBD1, 5 bases. Trimming removed 3 bases from V and 1 base from J, with 8 bases in between. Germline V gives CDR1 KGHDR, CDR2 SFDVKD. The CDR3 spans 14 residues. DNA of the CDR3: TGTGCCACCAGTGATCGACAGTCCCAAGAGACCCAGTACTTC. This gives the protein CATSDRQSQETQYF.

J is TRBJ1-2 and V is TRBV5-4; perhaps TRBD1 as D (5 bases). The length of the CDR3 is 13 residues. Germline V gene lookup returns CDR1 SGHNT and CDR2 YYREEE (reference sequence). The ends were cut back, 3 bases at V and 4 bases at J, with 10 bases in the middle. The CDR3 coding sequence is TGTGCCAGCAGCTCTCGGGGGGGCTATGGCTACACCTTC. This translates into CASSSRGGYGYTF.

For the CDR3, the DNA is TGTGCCAGCACCATGGGGGGACAGGGGGGAAGTGAGCAGTACTTC. Translation gives CASTMGGQGGSEQYF. The V gene is TRBV2, the J gene TRBJ2-7, with TRBD1 matching 11 bases. Germline values: CDR1 SNHLY, CDR2 FYNNEI. CDR3 size: 15 residues. V was clipped by 7 bases and J by 7 bases; unmatched bases: 12.

This chain connects TRBV9 to TRBJ2-7; tentative D call: TRBD2 (6 bases). The CDR3 runs to 13 residues. V was pared by 0 bases and J by 4 bases, with 8 bases between. Per the germline V gene, CDR1 is SGDLS and CDR2 is YYNGEE. The CDR3 DNA is TGTGCCAGCAGCGTAGCGGACTATTACGAGCAGTACTTC. Translated, it gives CASSVADYYEQYF. Based on the CDR3 plus reference TRBV9 and TRBJ2-7, the full variable domain is DSGVTQTPKHLITATGQRVTLRCSPRSGDLSVYWYQQSLDQGLQFLIQYYNGEERAKGNILERFSAQQFPDLHSELNLSSLELGDSALYFCASSVADYYEQYFGPGTRLTVT.

This chain uses TRBV27 with TRBJ1-4; D is perhaps TRBD1 (5 bases). Looked up from germline, CDR1 is MNHEY and CDR2 is SMNVEV (reference sequence). V was shortened by 2 bases and J by 5 bases, with 18 bases between the two germline ends. This CDR3 has 17 amino acids. Here the CDR3 reads CASSLAGSPTRNEKLFF. CDR3 bases: TGTGCCAGCAGTTTAGCAGGGTCGCCCACCCGGAATGAAAAACTGTTTTTT.

This chain links TRBV2 with TRBJ2-5; unclear D gene. Germline lookup yields CDR1 SNHLY and CDR2 FYNNEI. The ends were cut back, 5 bases at V and 0 bases at J, with 13 bases in the middle. The CDR3 is 15 amino acids. The CDR3 spells CASSLLGGYQETQYF. CDR3 coding DNA: TGTGCCAGCAGTCTCCTCGGCGGCTACCAAGAGACCCAGTACTTC.

J is TRBJ1-2 and V is TRBV3-1 (or the pseudogene TRBV3-2), with 10 bases aligning to TRBD1. With V trimmed by 4 bases and J by 8 bases, 10 bases remained unmatched. Looked up from germline, CDR1 is LGHDT and CDR2 is YNNKEL (reference sequence). The CDR3 extends over 15 amino acids. CDR3: CASSPQGRQGAGYTF. DNA of the CDR3: TGTGCCAGCAGCCCCCAAGGGCGACAGGGGGCGGGCTACACCTTC.

J is TRBJ2-6 and V is TRBV28, with TRBD2 as a possible D gene (8 bases). The CDR3 has 17 amino acids. Trimming took 7 bases from V and 4 from J, leaving 20 bases between them. Germline V CDR1 and CDR2: MDHEN, SYDVKM. CDR3 protein: CASTPREGAKGANVLTF. In DNA, the CDR3 is TGTGCCAGCACCCCACGGGAGGGGGCGAAGGGGGCCAACGTCCTGACTTTC.

This clone occurred a few times. J is TRBJ1-2 and V is TRBV14; no clear D gene. CDR3 length: 13 residues. Trimming cost V 4 bases and J 8 bases, with 14 bases left between them. Per the germline V gene, CDR1 is SGHDN and CDR2 is FVKESK. The CDR3 sequence: CASSPRGGMGYTF. The CDR3 coding sequence is TGTGCCAGCAGCCCACGAGGAGGAATGGGCTACACCTTC. The complete variable domain, with remaining parts taken from reference TRBV14 and TRBJ1-2, reads EAGVTQFPSHSVIEKGQTVTLRCDPISGHDNLYWYRRVMGKEIKFLLHFVKESKQDESGMPNNRFLAERTGGTYSTLKVQPAELEDSGVYFCASSPRGGMGYTFGSGTRLTVV.

The chain is built from TRBV7-6 and TRBJ1-5, with TRBD1 as a possible D gene (5 bases). The V end lost 0 bases, the J end lost 4 bases, and 22 bases lay between the germline ends. Germline V lookup: CDR1 SGHVS, CDR2 FNYEAQ. CDR3 length: 19 residues. The CDR3 loop reads CASSLAWDLNSLGNQPQHF. CDR3 in DNA: TGTGCCAGCAGCTTAGCGTGGGACTTAAACTCTCTGGGGAATCAGCCCCAGCATTTT.

The chain has TRBV6-2 or TRBV6-3 and TRBJ2-3, with D possibly being TRBD1 (6 bases). Trimming left V 0 bases short and J 5 bases short, with 9 bases between. This CDR3 has 14 amino acids. In germline, CDR1 is MNHEY, CDR2 SVGEGT. The CDR3 nucleotides read TGTGCCAGCAGTTACTCGCAGGGGCTAGATACGCAGTATTTT. This translates into CASSYSQGLDTQYF.

This clone has just one count. This chain connects TRBV28 to TRBJ1-2, with a possible D match to TRBD1 (5 bases). The CDR3 loop spans 13 amino acids. CDR1 is MDHEN and CDR2 is SYDVKM in the germline V gene. Trimming cost V 6 bases and J 6 bases, with 14 bases left between them. The CDR3 DNA is TGTGCCAGCAGCCTGGGGCATGTGGATGGCTACACCTTC. This gives the protein CASSLGHVDGYTF.

V and J are TRBV29-1 and TRBJ2-5, with D possibly TRBD2 on 6 matching bases. The CDR3 totals 13 residues. Germline V gene lookup returns CDR1 SQVTM and CDR2 ANQGSEA. V dropped 5 bases and J dropped 4 bases, with 14 bases sitting between them. CDR3 sequence: CSVFDSAGETQYF. The CDR3 DNA sequence: TGCAGCGTTTTTGACTCAGCGGGAGAGACCCAGTACTTC.